Presented here are 18 T cell receptor beta chains from one specimen sequenced in a study of cytomegalovirus exposure and HLA in healthy donors. The PCR employed 60 Vbeta primers together with 13 Jbeta primers. Method: immunoSEQ multiplex PCR; TCRdb's copy keeps in-frame clones and lacks some. This listing includes tens of thousands of clones. The specimen sequenced was PBMCs. All receptors come from a female donor in good health and CMV-seropositive.

The chain recombines TRBV29-1 with TRBJ2-2; 11 bases are a match to TRBD2. J lost 4 bases, V lost 5 bases, and 6 bases had no gene match. This CDR3 is built from 15 residues. Germline CDR1 is SQVTM and CDR2 is ANQGSEA. As DNA, the CDR3 is TGCAGCGTTCTTAGCGGGAGGGAGGCCACCGGGGAGCTGTTTTTT. It translates to CSVLSGREATGELFF.

The chain uses TRBV5-1 and TRBJ2-7; 11 positions match TRBD1. J lost 2 bases, V lost 0 bases, and 4 bases had no gene match. This CDR3 comprises 16 residues. Germline V CDR1 and CDR2: SGHRS, YFSETQ. The CDR3 loop reads CASSLAGTGGPYEQYF. DNA for the CDR3: TGCGCCAGCAGCTTGGCGGGGACAGGGGGTCCCTACGAGCAGTACTTC.

The chain joins TRBV27 to TRBJ1-2; D is ambiguous. This CDR3 region has 15 residues. The germline V and J ends were trimmed by 0 bases and 1 base, with 9 bases remaining between them. Per the germline V gene, CDR1 is MNHEY and CDR2 is SMNVEV (reference sequence). The CDR3 protein is CASSLSGGNNYGYTF. Here the CDR3 DNA reads TGTGCCAGCAGTTTATCGGGAGGGAATAACTATGGCTACACCTTC.

This sequence joins TRBV29-1 and TRBJ2-2, with TRBD2 matching 7 bases. CDR1 and CDR2 (germline): SQVTM, ANQGSEA. This CDR3 is 14 amino acids long. V lost 4 bases and J lost 4; bases outside the gene matches: 6. CDR3 coding DNA: TGCAGCGTTGGGGGGGGGACCTTCACCGGGGAGCTGTTTTTT. Amino acid sequence: CSVGGGTFTGELFF.

The chain joins TRBV6-1 to TRBJ2-1, with 9 positions matching TRBD2. J was trimmed by 4 bases and V by 1 base; bases with no gene match: 2. This CDR3 has 15 amino acids. The germline gives CDR1 MNHNS, CDR2 SASEGT. CDR3: CASSEGLADYNEQFF. DNA for the CDR3: TGTGCCAGCAGTGAAGGACTAGCGGATTACAATGAGCAGTTCTTC.

The genes are TRBV7-9 and TRBJ2-3; D is possibly TRBD2 (6 bases). The germline V gene encodes CDR1 SEHNR and CDR2 FQNEAQ (reference sequence). The CDR3 is 14 residues long. V gave up 10 bases and J gave up 3 bases, with 17 bases separating them. The CDR3, as DNA: TGTGCCACGGGAGCCTCCCGGTCAACAGATACGCAGTATTTT. Its translation: CATGASRSTDTQYF.

The rearrangement uses TRBV5-1 and TRBJ1-1, with D possibly TRBD1 on 6 matching bases. Germline-derived CDR1 and CDR2 are SGHRS and YFSETQ. With 4 bases removed from V and 4 bases from J, the gap between germline ends came to 14 bases. The CDR3 is 14 residues long. The CDR3 protein is CASSQNKGGTEAFF. The CDR3 nucleotides read TGCGCCAGCAGCCAAAATAAAGGGGGCACTGAAGCTTTCTTT.

The J gene is TRBJ2-7, the V gene TRBV18; D remains unclear. Trimming shortened V by 0 bases and J by 4 bases, and 7 bases separated the two germline ends. Germline lookup yields CDR1 KGHSH and CDR2 LQKENI. This CDR3 region has 13 residues. In nucleotides, the CDR3 is TGTGCCAGCTCACCACCATCGGAGTACGAGCAGTACTTC. It encodes CASSPPSEYEQYF.

The rearrangement joins TRBV27 to TRBJ2-7; D is possibly TRBD2 (6 bases). This CDR3 is 14 amino acids long. Germline V CDR1 and CDR2: MNHEY, SMNVEV (reference sequence). Trimming stripped 2 bases from V and 7 bases from J, with 15 bases between. CDR3 nucleotides: TGTGCCAGCAGTTTAACCGCGCCCGGAGGGGAGCAGTACTTC. Protein product: CASSLTAPGGEQYF.

This CDR3 is CASSGTHVTGELFF. In DNA, the CDR3 is TGTGCCAGCAGCGGGACACACGTTACCGGGGAGCTGTTTTTT. The chain recombines TRBV9 with TRBJ2-2, with a weak D call TRBD1 (5 bases). In germline, CDR1 is SGDLS, CDR2 YYNGEE. The length of the CDR3 is 14 residues. Trimming stripped 3 bases from V and 5 bases from J, with 11 bases between.

The chain combines TRBV29-1 with TRBJ1-5; TRBD1 agrees at 7 bases. This CDR3 has 13 amino acids. The germline gives CDR1 SQVTM, CDR2 ANQGSEA. V shed 6 bases, J shed 7 bases, and the junction held 9 bases outside the gene matches. Here the CDR3 DNA reads TGCAGCGTGGATCAGGGGGTCGGGCAGCCCCAGCATTTT. Translation: CSVDQGVGQPQHF.

The V call is TRBV9, the J call TRBJ1-2; D call uncertain. Trimming pared 4 bases from V and 9 bases from J, leaving 19 bases between. Germline CDR1 SGDLS, CDR2 YYNGEE. The CDR3 covers 14 residues. CDR3 sequence: CASSLRRQTSSYTF. The CDR3 coding sequence is TGTGCCAGCAGCCTTAGGCGGCAGACTTCGAGCTACACCTTC.

As DNA, the CDR3 is TGTGCCAGCTCACCTGGGACAGGGCACTACGAGCAGTACTTC. Amino acid sequence: CASSPGTGHYEQYF. The chain couples TRBV18 to TRBJ2-7; TRBD1 agrees at 9 bases. This CDR3 contains 14 residues. Germline values: CDR1 KGHSH, CDR2 LQKENI. The V segment lost 3 bases and the J segment 3 bases; nucleotides outside the gene matches: 3.

The chain uses TRBV6-5 and TRBJ1-1; 7 bases are a match to TRBD1. There are 14 residues in the CDR3. J gave up 3 bases and V 7 bases, and 8 bases lay outside the gene matches. The germline V gene encodes CDR1 MNHEY and CDR2 SVGAGI. The CDR3 nucleotides read TGTGCCAGCAACCCACAGGGGACCTACACTGAAGCTTTCTTT. Translated, it gives CASNPQGTYTEAFF.

The chain has TRBV6-5 and TRBJ1-5; TRBD1 might be the D (6 bases). The length of the CDR3 is 15 residues. Deletions cut 5 bases from V and 0 bases from J, with 11 bases between. Germline CDR1 reads MNHEY; CDR2 reads SVGAGI. CDR3 region: CASSRSQGSNQPQHF. The CDR3 bases are TGTGCCAGCAGTCGATCACAGGGTAGCAATCAGCCCCAGCATTTT.

V is TRBV28 and J is TRBJ1-5; D is possibly TRBD1 (6 bases). The CDR3 is 17 amino acids. CDR1 and CDR2 (germline): MDHEN, SYDVKM. V gave up 4 bases and J gave up 4 bases, with 20 bases separating them. As DNA, the CDR3 is TGTGCCAGCAGTTCCGACAAGTCCGGGACAACTAATCAGCCCCAGCATTTT. It specifies CASSSDKSGTTNQPQHF.

V is TRBV10-3 and J is TRBJ1-2; TRBD1 agrees at 7 bases. The CDR3 length is 13 residues. V gave up 10 bases and J gave up 4 bases; unmatched junction bases: 9. Per germline, CDR1 ENHRY and CDR2 SYGVKD. In nucleotides, the CDR3 is TGTGCCACGACCTCGGGGACAGTCTATGGCTACACCTTC. Protein: CATTSGTVYGYTF.

A remark on this clone: One end of the junction fails to match germline, which may point to a read error. V is TRBV4-1 and J is TRBJ1-1; 7 nucleotides align to TRBD1. CDR3 size: 17 residues. Germline CDR1 and CDR2: MGHRA and YSYEKL. The DNA for the CDR3 is TGCGCCAGCAGCCAAGATCTAGGACAGGCGACGAACGCTGAAGCTTTCTTT. Protein: CASSQDLGQATNAEAFF.